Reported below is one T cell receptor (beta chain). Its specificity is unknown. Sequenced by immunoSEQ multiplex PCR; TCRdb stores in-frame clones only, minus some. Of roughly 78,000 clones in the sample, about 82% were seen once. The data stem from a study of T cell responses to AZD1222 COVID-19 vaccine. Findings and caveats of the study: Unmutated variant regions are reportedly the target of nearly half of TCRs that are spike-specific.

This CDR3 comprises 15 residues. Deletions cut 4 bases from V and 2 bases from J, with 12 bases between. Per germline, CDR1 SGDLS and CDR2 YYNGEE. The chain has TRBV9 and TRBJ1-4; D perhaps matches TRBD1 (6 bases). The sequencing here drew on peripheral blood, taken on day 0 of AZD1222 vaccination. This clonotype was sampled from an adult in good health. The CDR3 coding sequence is TGTGCCAGCAGCCCGGCGGGGGCCACTAATGAAAAACTGTTTTTT. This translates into CASSPAGATNEKLFF.